This T cell receptor (beta chain) emerged from a study of shared clonotypes between healthy human individuals. Terminally differentiated effector memory CD45RA+ cells were excluded from the naive CD8 cells, which were CD45RO-negative and positively selected for CCR7. A deep-level run was used for the assay. Assay: immunoSEQ multiplex PCR; the TCRdb copy retains only in-frame clones and omits some. The table records roughly 2 million clones, roughly 94% of them present only once. This CDR3 comprises 18 residues. Trimming cost V 1 base and J 11 bases, with 29 bases left between them. Germline V CDR1 and CDR2: SGHAT, FQNNGV.

Sample: naive CD8+ T cells sorted from blood. The origin of this receptor is a man aged 18 to 30 in good health. This chain joins TRBV11-2 and TRBJ1-1, with D perhaps TRBD1 (6 bases). CDR3 bases: TGTGCCAGCAGCTTAGTGTGGGGGCGGGATGTTTCTTTTGCGTCGGCTTTCTTT. It translates to CASSLVWGRDVSFASAFF.